This T cell receptor beta chain was recovered during a study of CD8+ T cells in alopecia areata. Study-wide points: Clonality was higher in lesional than normal scalp, especially in alopecia totalis/universalis. In scalp samples, resident alphabeta T cells of normal skin are also sequenced. Patients showed less clear TCR sequence sharing than mice, possibly partly because of HLA diversity.

RNA extraction and reverse transcription yielded cDNA as sequencing template. Sequencing used immunoSEQ multiplex PCR; TCRdb keeps in-frame clones, though not all of them. This repertoire shows about 150,000 clones, more than 45% found once; its top ten account for about 6.4%. Points on this clone: Its antigen is as yet unknown.

Per germline, CDR1 MDHEN and CDR2 SYDVKM. Trimming took off 4 bases at V and 2 bases at J, with 6 bases between the two ends. This CDR3 spans 12 amino acids. Sampling of alopecia areata patients yielded lesional scalp punch biopsies as well as peripheral blood. The TCR comes from a human donor with alopecia areata. Sequenced input: CD4+ T cells sorted from blood. The chain carries TRBV28 and TRBJ2-7, with D possibly being TRBD1 or TRBD2 (5 bases each). The chain's CDR3 is CASSWGTYEQYF. The CDR3 DNA reads TGTGCCAGCAGTTGGGGGACCTACGAGCAGTACTTC.